This T cell receptor (beta chain) is drawn from a study of low-dose radiotherapy and immunotherapy resistance in tumors. Turning to the study itself: For Cohort 1, fractions of 0.5 Gy were given every 2 weeks, reaching 6.5 Gy overall. It was 1 Gy per fraction every two weeks that Cohort 2 received, adding up to 13 Gy over 26 weeks. While receiving nivolumab 240 mg every two weeks, patients also received ipilimumab 1 mg/kg every six weeks, both intravenously.

Time point of the sample: before trial treatment. TRAV- and TRBV-specific primers were used for first-strand cDNA, which covered alpha and beta chains. With a constant-region primer and a V-primer adapter, TCRs were subjected to around 20 PCR cycles of amplification. Researchers amplified the isolated mRNA using in vitro transcription. MiXCR, applied by TCRdb to the reads, yields one record per CDR3 protein. The table has some 60,000 distinct CDR3 sequences, about 26% seen once. The CDR3 extends over 15 amino acids. V was clipped by 0 bases and J by 4 bases; unmatched bases: 4. Germline lookup yields CDR1 DFQATT and CDR2 SNEGSKA (reference sequence).

The sample was PBMCs, taken before treatment. The V call is TRBV20-1, the J call TRBJ2-7, with TRBD2 identical over 12 bases. This TCR was sampled from a male donor with rectosigmoid adenocarcinoma. For the CDR3, the DNA is TGCAGTGCTAGAGAAGGACTAGCGGGATTTTACGAGCAGTACTTC. Amino acids: CSAREGLAGFYEQYF.